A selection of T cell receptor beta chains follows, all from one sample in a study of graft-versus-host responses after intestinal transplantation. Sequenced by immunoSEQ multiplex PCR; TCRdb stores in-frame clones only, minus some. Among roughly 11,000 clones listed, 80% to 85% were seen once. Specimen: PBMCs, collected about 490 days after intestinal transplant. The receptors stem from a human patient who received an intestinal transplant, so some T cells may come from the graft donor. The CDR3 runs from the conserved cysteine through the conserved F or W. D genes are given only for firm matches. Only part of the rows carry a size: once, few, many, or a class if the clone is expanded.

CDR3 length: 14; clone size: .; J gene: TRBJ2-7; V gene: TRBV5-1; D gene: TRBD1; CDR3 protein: CASSKGDRPSEQYF; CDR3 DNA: TGCGCCAGCAGCAAAGGGGACAGGCCGTCGGAGCAGTACTTC
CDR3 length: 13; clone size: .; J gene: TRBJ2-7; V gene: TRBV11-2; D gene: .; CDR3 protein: CASSLDTDYEQYF; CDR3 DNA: TGTGCCAGCAGCTTAGACACGGATTACGAGCAGTACTTC
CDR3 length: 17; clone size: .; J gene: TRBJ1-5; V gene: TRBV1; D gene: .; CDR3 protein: CTSRTGQGIVGNQPQHF; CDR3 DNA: TGCACCAGCCGGACGGGACAGGGAATCGTTGGCAATCAGCCCCAGCATTTT
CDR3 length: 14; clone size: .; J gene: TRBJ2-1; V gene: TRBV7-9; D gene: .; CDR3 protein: CASSLTSSYNEQFF; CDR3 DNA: TGTGCCAGCAGCTTGACTTCCTCCTACAATGAGCAGTTCTTC
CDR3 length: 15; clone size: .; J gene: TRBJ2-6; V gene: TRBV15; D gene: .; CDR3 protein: CATSTGGLPANVLTF; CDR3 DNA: TGTGCCACCAGCACCGGGGGACTTCCGGCCAACGTCCTGACTTTC
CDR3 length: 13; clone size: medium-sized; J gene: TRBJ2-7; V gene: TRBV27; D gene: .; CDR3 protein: CASSLSGTGEQYF; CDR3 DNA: TGTGCCAGCAGTTTATCTGGCACGGGGGAGCAGTACTTC
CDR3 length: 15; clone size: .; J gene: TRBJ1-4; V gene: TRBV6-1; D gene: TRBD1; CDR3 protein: CASSVGTGGGEKLFF; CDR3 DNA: TGTGCCAGCAGTGTAGGGACAGGGGGTGGTGAAAAACTGTTTTTT
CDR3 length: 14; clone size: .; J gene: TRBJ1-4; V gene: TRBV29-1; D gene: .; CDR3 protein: CSVGGGSTNEKLFF; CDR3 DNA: TGCAGCGTTGGGGGGGGATCAACTAATGAAAAACTGTTTTTT
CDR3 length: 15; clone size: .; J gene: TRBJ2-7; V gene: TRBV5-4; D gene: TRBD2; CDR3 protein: CASSQTSGIPYEQYF; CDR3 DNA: TGTGCCAGCAGCCAAACTAGCGGGATTCCCTACGAGCAGTACTTC
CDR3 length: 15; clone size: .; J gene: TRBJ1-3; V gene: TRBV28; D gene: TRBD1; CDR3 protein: CASRERGDRGTTIYF; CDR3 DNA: TGTGCCAGCAGGGAAAGAGGGGACAGGGGTACCACCATATATTTT
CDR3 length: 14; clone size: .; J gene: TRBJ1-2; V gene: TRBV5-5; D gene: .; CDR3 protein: CASSLTDTNYGYTF; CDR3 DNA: TGTGCCAGCAGCTTGACAGACACTAACTATGGCTACACCTTC
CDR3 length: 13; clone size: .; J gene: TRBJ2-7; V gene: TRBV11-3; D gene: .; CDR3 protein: CASSPGLEYEQYF; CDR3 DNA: TGTGCCAGCAGCCCGGGGTTAGAGTACGAGCAGTACTTC
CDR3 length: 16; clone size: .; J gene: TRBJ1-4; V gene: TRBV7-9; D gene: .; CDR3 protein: CASSGQYGATNEKLFF; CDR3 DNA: TGTGCCAGCAGCGGACAGTACGGCGCAACTAATGAAAAACTGTTTTTT
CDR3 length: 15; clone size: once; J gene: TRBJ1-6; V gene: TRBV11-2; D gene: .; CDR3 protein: CASSLGGQTNSPLHF; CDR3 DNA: TGTGCCAGCAGCTTAGGAGGACAGACAAATTCACCCCTCCACTTT
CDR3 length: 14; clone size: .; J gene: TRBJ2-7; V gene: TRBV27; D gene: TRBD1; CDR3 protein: CASRGGQGKLEQYF; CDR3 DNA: TGTGCCAGCAGAGGGGGACAGGGGAAGCTCGAGCAGTACTTC
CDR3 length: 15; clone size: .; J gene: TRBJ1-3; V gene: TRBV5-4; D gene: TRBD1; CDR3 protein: CASSRDRGPGNTIYF; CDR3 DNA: TGTGCCAGCAGCCGGGACAGGGGGCCGGGAAACACCATATATTTT
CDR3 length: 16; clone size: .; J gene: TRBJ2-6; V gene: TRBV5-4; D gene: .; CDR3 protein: CASTSWGETGANVLTF; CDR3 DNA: TGTGCCAGCACCTCCTGGGGAGAGACTGGGGCCAACGTCCTGACTTTC
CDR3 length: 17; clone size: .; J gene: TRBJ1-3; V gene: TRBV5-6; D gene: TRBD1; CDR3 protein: CASSFLGGQGGRNTIYF; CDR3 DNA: TGTGCCAGCAGCTTTTTGGGGGGACAGGGAGGACGAAACACCATATATTTT
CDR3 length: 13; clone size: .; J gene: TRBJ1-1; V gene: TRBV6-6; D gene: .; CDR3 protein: CASSESENTEAFF; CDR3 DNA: TGTGCCAGCAGTGAGTCTGAGAACACTGAAGCTTTCTTT
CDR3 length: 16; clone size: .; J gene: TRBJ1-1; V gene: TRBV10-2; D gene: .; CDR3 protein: CASSDLRPPMNTEAFF; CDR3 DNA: TGCGCCAGCAGTGATTTGCGGCCTCCAATGAACACTGAAGCTTTCTTT
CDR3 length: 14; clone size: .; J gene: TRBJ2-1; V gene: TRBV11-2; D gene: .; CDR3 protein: CASRERVSYNEQFF; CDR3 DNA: TGTGCCAGCAGGGAGAGGGTCTCCTACAATGAGCAGTTCTTC
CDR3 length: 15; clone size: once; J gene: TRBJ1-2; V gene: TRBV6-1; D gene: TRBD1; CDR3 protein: CASSRGQGPYYGYTF; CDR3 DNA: TGTGCCAGCAGTAGGGGACAGGGGCCTTACTATGGCTACACCTTC
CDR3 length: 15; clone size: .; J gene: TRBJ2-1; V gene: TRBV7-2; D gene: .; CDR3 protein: CASSLGTGWFSTQFF; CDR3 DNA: TGTGCCAGCAGCTTAGGGACGGGGTGGTTCTCCACTCAGTTCTTC
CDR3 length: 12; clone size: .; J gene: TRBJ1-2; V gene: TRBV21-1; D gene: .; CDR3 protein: CASSTGYYGYTF; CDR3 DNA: TGTGCCAGCAGCACAGGGTACTATGGCTACACCTTC
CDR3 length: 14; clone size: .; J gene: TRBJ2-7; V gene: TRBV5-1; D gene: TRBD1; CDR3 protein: CASSYSRGSYEQYF; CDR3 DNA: TGCGCCAGCAGCTATTCCAGGGGGTCGTACGAGCAGTACTTC
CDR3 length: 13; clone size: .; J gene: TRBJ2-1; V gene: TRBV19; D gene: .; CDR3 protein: CASSITGYNEQFF; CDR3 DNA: TGTGCCAGTAGTATAACGGGGTACAATGAGCAGTTCTTC
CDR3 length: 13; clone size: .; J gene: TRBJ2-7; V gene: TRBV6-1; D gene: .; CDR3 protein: CASRRGQIYEQYF; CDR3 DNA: TGTGCCAGCAGGAGAGGACAGATCTACGAGCAGTACTTC
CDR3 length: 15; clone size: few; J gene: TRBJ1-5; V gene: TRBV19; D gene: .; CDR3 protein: CASSPGSQFNQPQHF; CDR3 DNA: TGTGCCAGTAGCCCAGGGTCGCAATTCAATCAGCCCCAGCATTTT
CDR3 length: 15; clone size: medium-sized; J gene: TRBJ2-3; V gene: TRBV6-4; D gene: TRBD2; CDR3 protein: CASSATSGSTDTQYF; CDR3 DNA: TGTGCCAGCAGTGCCACTAGCGGGAGCACAGATACGCAGTATTTT
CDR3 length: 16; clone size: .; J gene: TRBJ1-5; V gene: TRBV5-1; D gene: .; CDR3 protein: CASSLEVSTSNQPQHF; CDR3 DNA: TGCGCCAGCAGCTTGGAGGTCAGCACTTCGAATCAGCCCCAGCATTTT
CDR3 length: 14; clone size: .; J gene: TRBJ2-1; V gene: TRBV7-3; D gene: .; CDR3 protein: CASSSGLALDEQFF; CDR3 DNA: TGTGCCAGCAGCTCGGGGTTGGCCCTCGATGAGCAGTTCTTC
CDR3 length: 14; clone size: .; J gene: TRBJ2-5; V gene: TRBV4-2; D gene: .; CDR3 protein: CASSQDGGRETQYF; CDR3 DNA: TGTGCCAGCAGCCAAGATGGGGGGCGGGAGACCCAGTACTTC
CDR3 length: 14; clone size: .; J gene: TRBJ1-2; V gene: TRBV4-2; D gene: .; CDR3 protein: CASSQDRGTYGYTF; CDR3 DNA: TGTGCCAGCAGCCAAGATCGGGGCACCTATGGCTACACCTTC
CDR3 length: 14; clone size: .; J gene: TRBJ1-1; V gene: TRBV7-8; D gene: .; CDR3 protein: CASSPGPMNTEAFF; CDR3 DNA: TGTGCCAGCAGCCCGGGACCCATGAACACTGAAGCTTTCTTT
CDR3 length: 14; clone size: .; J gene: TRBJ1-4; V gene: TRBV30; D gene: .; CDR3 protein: CAWSSGQGYEKLFF; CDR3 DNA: TGTGCCTGGTCCTCGGGGCAGGGTTATGAAAAACTGTTTTTT
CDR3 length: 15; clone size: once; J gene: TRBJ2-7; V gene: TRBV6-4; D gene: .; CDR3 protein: CASSDPERSSYEQYF; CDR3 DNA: TGTGCCAGCAGTGACCCGGAGAGGAGCTCCTACGAGCAGTACTTC
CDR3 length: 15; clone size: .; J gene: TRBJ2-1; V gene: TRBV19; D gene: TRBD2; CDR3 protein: CASSIRAGGPNEQFF; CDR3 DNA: TGTGCCAGTAGTATTAGAGCGGGAGGCCCTAATGAGCAGTTCTTC
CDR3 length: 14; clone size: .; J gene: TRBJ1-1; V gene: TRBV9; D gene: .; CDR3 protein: CASSPRQGNTEAFF; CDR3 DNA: TGTGCCAGCAGCCCTCGTCAGGGGAACACTGAAGCTTTCTTT
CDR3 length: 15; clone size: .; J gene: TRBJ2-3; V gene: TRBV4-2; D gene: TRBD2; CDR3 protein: CASSQLAGGPDTQYF; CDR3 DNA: TGTGCCAGCAGCCAACTAGCGGGGGGGCCAGATACGCAGTATTTT
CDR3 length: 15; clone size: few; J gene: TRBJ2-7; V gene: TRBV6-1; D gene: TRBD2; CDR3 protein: CASMASSKRDPEQYF; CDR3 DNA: TGTGCCAGCATGGCCTCCTCAAAGCGGGACCCCGAGCAGTACTTC
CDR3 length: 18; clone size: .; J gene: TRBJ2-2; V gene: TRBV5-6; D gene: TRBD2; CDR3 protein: CASSLPPLAGGCTGELFF; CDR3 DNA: TGTGCCAGCAGCTTGCCCCCCCTAGCGGGAGGGTGCACCGGGGAGCTGTTTTTT
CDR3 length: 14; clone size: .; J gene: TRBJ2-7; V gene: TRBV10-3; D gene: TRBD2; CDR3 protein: CAISELGLTYEQYF; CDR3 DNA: TGTGCCATCAGTGAGCTGGGACTAACCTACGAGCAGTACTTC
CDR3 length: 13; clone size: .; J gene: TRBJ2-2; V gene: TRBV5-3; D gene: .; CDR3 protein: CASSPVYTGELFF; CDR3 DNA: TGTGCCAGCAGCCCCGTTTACACCGGGGAGCTGTTTTTT
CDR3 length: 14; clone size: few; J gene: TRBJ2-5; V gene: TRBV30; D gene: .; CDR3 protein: CAWSVGAGGETQYF; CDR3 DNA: TGTGCCTGGAGTGTTGGAGCAGGGGGGGAGACCCAGTACTTC
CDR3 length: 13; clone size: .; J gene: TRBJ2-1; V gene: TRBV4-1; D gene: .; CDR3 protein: CASSQVVSNEQFF; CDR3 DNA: TGCGCCAGCAGCCAAGTCGTCAGTAATGAGCAGTTCTTC
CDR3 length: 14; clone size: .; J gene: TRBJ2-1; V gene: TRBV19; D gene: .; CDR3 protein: CASSGLPPENEQFF; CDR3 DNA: TGTGCCAGTAGCGGCCTCCCACCGGAAAATGAGCAGTTCTTC
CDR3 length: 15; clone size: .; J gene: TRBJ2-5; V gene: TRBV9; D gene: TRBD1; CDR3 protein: CASSLQGIRQETQYF; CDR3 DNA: TGTGCCAGCAGCCTACAGGGGATCCGGCAGGAGACCCAGTACTTC
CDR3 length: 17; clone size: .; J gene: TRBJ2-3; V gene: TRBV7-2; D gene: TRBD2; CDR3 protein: CASSLGRASGFTDTQYF; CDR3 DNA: TGTGCCAGCAGCTTAGGTAGGGCTAGCGGATTCACAGATACGCAGTATTTT
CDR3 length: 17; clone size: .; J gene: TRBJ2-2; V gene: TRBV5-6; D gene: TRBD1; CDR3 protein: CASSLLGDRANTGELFF; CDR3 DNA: TGTGCCAGCAGCTTGTTGGGGGACAGGGCAAACACCGGGGAGCTGTTTTTT
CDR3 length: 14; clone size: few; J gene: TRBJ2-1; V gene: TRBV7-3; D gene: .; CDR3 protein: CASSPTGSYNEQFF; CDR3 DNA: TGTGCCAGCAGCCCTACAGGATCCTACAATGAGCAGTTCTTC
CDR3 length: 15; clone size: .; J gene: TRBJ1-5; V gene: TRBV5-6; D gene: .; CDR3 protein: CASSLGPGGNQPQHF; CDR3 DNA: TGTGCCAGCAGCTTGGGTCCAGGGGGCAATCAGCCCCAGCATTTT